This passage covers 23 T cell receptor beta chains from one sample sequenced in a study of blood T cell repertoires in COVID-19. Clones were sequenced by immunoSEQ multiplex PCR, and TCRdb holds only the in-frame ones, with some missing. The sample has about 280,000 clones, more than 70% seen once. Specimen: peripheral blood. These receptors came from a woman younger than 45 with COVID-19, enrolled during active disease.

This clone has just one count. V is TRBV9 and J is TRBJ1-1, with D hard to call. Germline CDR1 SGDLS, CDR2 YYNGEE. Trimming took off 4 bases at V and 0 bases at J, with 13 bases between the two ends. There are 15 residues in the CDR3. The CDR3 bases are TGTGCCAGCAGCCCCCGGGAGGGCTTGAACACTGAAGCTTTCTTT. Protein: CASSPREGLNTEAFF.

In its sample, this clone was seen a few times. The V gene is TRBV28, the J gene TRBJ1-1, with a weak D call TRBD1 (6 bases). CDR1 MDHEN and CDR2 SYDVKM come from the germline V gene. The CDR3 extends over 16 amino acids. V was shortened by 3 bases and J by 0 bases, with 14 bases between the two germline ends. The CDR3 sequence: CASSFPTGLMNTEAFF. In DNA form, the CDR3 reads TGTGCCAGCAGTTTTCCTACAGGGCTTATGAACACTGAAGCTTTCTTT.

J is TRBJ1-1 and V is TRBV6-5; no reliable D call. Germline assignment: CDR1 MNHEY and CDR2 SVGAGI. Trimming stripped 6 bases from V and 3 bases from J, with 11 bases between. The CDR3 covers 13 residues. CDR3 nucleotides: TGTGCCAGCAGAAGGACTTGGGACACTGAAGCTTTCTTT. This gives the protein CASRRTWDTEAFF.

This chain links TRBV7-3 with TRBJ2-3; 9 bases line up with TRBD2. V trimming: 1 base; J trimming: 6 bases; junction bases outside the gene matches: 2. CDR1 SGHTA and CDR2 FQGTGA come from the germline V gene. The CDR3 totals 14 residues. CDR3 coding DNA: TGTGCCAGCAGCTTAATGGCGGGAGGGGATACGCAGTATTTT. Translation gives CASSLMAGGDTQYF.

The chain couples TRBV6-5 to TRBJ2-1, with D tentatively TRBD2 (5 bases). The germline CDR1 and CDR2 sequences are MNHEY and SVGAGI. The CDR3 contains 13 residues. V gave up 6 bases and J gave up 7 bases, with 13 bases separating them. CDR3 region: CASSPPGMNEQFF. The CDR3 DNA is TGTGCCAGCAGCCCCCCGGGAATGAATGAGCAGTTCTTC.

V usage is TRBV5-1 and J usage is TRBJ2-1, with 7 nucleotides matching TRBD2. This CDR3 is 18 amino acids long. Germline V CDR1 and CDR2: SGHRS, YFSETQ. The J segment lost 4 bases and the V segment lost 0 bases, leaving 13 bases of the junction unmatched. The CDR3, as DNA: TGCGCCAGCAGCTTGGGCCCTCGTCTAGCGGAGGTTTACAATGAGCAGTTCTTC. The encoded protein is CASSLGPRLAEVYNEQFF. Looking up the rest from reference TRBV5-1 and TRBJ2-1 gives the full variable domain: KAGVTQTPRYLIKTRGQQVTLSCSPISGHRSVSWYQQTPGQGLQFLFEYFSETQRNKGNFPGRFSGRQFSNSRSEMNVSTLELGDSALYLCASSLGPRLAEVYNEQFFGPGTRLTVL.

The CDR3 reads CASRHYPKRPYSNQPQHF. As DNA, the CDR3 is TGTGCAAGTCGCCACTACCCGAAACGACCCTATAGCAATCAGCCCCAGCATTTT. The V and J genes are TRBV12-2 and TRBJ1-5. TRBV12-2 is an annotated pseudogene. This CDR3 comprises 18 residues.

CDR3 in amino acids: CASSLASGDGYTF. Here the CDR3 DNA reads TGTGCCAGCAGCTTAGCGTCAGGGGATGGCTACACCTTC. This chain links TRBV7-9 with TRBJ1-2, with D perhaps matching TRBD1 (6 bases). CDR1 and CDR2 from the germline V gene are SEHNR and FQNEAQ (reference sequence). V lost 0 bases to trimming and J lost 6 bases, with 8 bases between them. The CDR3 is 13 residues long. The full variable domain, with the rest looked up from reference TRBV7-9 and TRBJ1-2, is DTGVSQNPRHKITKRGQNVTFRCDPISEHNRLYWYRQTLGQGPEFLTYFQNEAQLEKSRLLSDRFSAERPKGSFSTLEIQRTEQGDSAMYLCASSLASGDGYTFGSGTRLTVV.

The chain combines TRBV28 with TRBJ2-7; D possibly corresponds to TRBD2 (6 bases). The CDR3 length is 14 residues. Germline values: CDR1 MDHEN, CDR2 SYDVKM. V dropped 3 bases and J dropped 2 bases, with 11 bases sitting between them. CDR3 region: CASSFGGSAYEQYF. Written as DNA, the CDR3 is TGTGCCAGCAGTTTTGGGGGGTCCGCCTACGAGCAGTACTTC. Supplemented by reference TRBV28 and TRBJ2-7, the full variable domain reads DVKVTQSSRYLVKRTGEKVFLECVQDMDHENMFWYRQDPGLGLRLIYFSYDVKMKEKGDIPEGYSVSREKKERFSLILESASTNQTSMYLCASSFGGSAYEQYFGPGTRLTVT.

The chain couples TRBV5-5 to TRBJ2-5; a possible D gene is TRBD1 (6 bases). The V and J ends lost 3 bases and 0 bases respectively, with 9 bases between them. Germline-derived CDR1 and CDR2 are SGHKS and YYEKEE (reference sequence). The CDR3 length is 14 residues. CDR3 sequence reads: CASSWDTYQETQYF. The CDR3 bases are TGTGCCAGCAGCTGGGACACCTACCAAGAGACCCAGTACTTC. The complete variable domain, with remaining parts taken from reference TRBV5-5 and TRBJ2-5, reads DAGVTQSPTHLIKTRGQQVTLRCSPISGHKSVSWYQQVLGQGPQFIFQYYEKEERGRGNFPDRFSARQFPNYSSELNVNALLLGDSALYLCASSWDTYQETQYFGPGTRLLVL.

This sequence joins TRBV5-3 and TRBJ1-1; the D is unclear. TRBV5-3 is assigned to the ORF class and has an uncertain function. The CDR3 loop spans 14 amino acids. V was trimmed by 3 bases and J by 5 bases, leaving 14 bases between them. The CDR3 protein is CARSCVGRDTEAFF. The CDR3 bases are TGTGCCAGAAGCTGCGTTGGGAGGGATACTGAAGCTTTCTTT.

The V call is TRBV15, the J call TRBJ1-5, with D possibly matching TRBD1 (5 bases). This CDR3 has 16 residues. The germline V gene encodes CDR1 LNHNV and CDR2 YYDKDF (reference sequence). The ends were cut back, 4 bases at V and 0 bases at J, with 13 bases in the middle. For the CDR3, the DNA is TGTGCCACCAGCACCAGGGCAACGACTAGCAATCAGCCCCAGCATTTT. Its protein is CATSTRATTSNQPQHF.

The rearrangement uses TRBV28 and TRBJ2-7; 8 bases fit TRBD2. The CDR3 loop spans 15 amino acids. J was trimmed by 4 bases and V by 7 bases; bases with no gene match: 12. The germline CDR1 and CDR2 sequences are MDHEN and SYDVKM. The CDR3 sequence is CASTGGGTRRYEQYF. DNA of the CDR3: TGTGCCAGCACCGGGGGGGGGACTAGGAGGTACGAGCAGTACTTC.

This chain connects TRBV27 to TRBJ1-2, with D tentatively TRBD1 (6 bases). The CDR3 has 14 residues. Trimming cost V 3 bases and J 2 bases, with 10 bases left between them. The germline CDR1 and CDR2 sequences are MNHEY and SMNVEV (reference sequence). The CDR3 spells CASSFGQGNYGYTF. In nucleotides, the CDR3 is TGTGCCAGCAGTTTTGGTCAGGGGAACTATGGCTACACCTTC.

This rearrangement joins TRBV19 to TRBJ1-2; D ambiguous. Germline CDR1 and CDR2: LNHDA and SQIVND (reference sequence). The CDR3 is 15 amino acids. Trimming stripped 6 bases from V and 7 bases from J, with 21 bases between. CDR3 bases: TGTGCCAGTAGGACGGGTGGAAGTGGGAGATTTGGCTACACCTTC. Translation gives CASRTGGSGRFGYTF.

The rearrangement links TRBV9 to TRBJ2-1; D is possibly TRBD1 (6 bases). Deletions cut 0 bases from V and 7 bases from J, with 14 bases between. This CDR3 comprises 15 residues. Germline assignment: CDR1 SGDLS and CDR2 YYNGEE. CDR3 DNA: TGTGCCAGCAGCGTAGTGATGGACAGCCCTAATGAGCAGTTCTTC. It translates to CASSVVMDSPNEQFF.

Comment on this clone: The sample has other DNA sequences that encode this CDR3 too. The chain couples TRBV6-5 to TRBJ1-2, with D tentatively TRBD1 (5 bases). V was pared by 0 bases and J by 6 bases, with 5 bases between. This CDR3 region has 12 residues. Germline assignment: CDR1 MNHEY and CDR2 SVGAGI. Here the CDR3 reads CASSYSGDGYTF. CDR3 bases: TGTGCCAGCAGTTACTCAGGGGATGGCTACACCTTC.

The chain uses TRBV5-1 and TRBJ2-3, with D maybe TRBD1 (6 bases). V lost 2 bases to trimming and J lost 7 bases, with 11 bases between them. Germline CDR1 and CDR2: SGHRS and YFSETQ. The CDR3 contains 13 residues. The DNA of the CDR3 is TGCGCCAGCAGCTTTTCCAGGGGAAATACGCAGTATTTT. This sequence encodes CASSFSRGNTQYF.

Only a few counts were recorded for this clone. The chain combines TRBV6-5 with TRBJ1-5; 8 bases fit TRBD1. The CDR3 length is 13 residues. Trimming took 5 bases from V and 7 from J; bases not matched to a gene: 4. From germline, CDR1 is MNHEY and CDR2 SVGAGI. This CDR3 is CASSLQGGQPQHF. For the CDR3, the DNA is TGTGCCAGCAGTCTACAGGGGGGACAGCCCCAGCATTTT.

As to this clone: The junction and the germline gene differ at one end; a read error may be behind it. The V call is TRBV4-1, the J call TRBJ2-5; D may be TRBD2 (5 bases). This CDR3 is 14 amino acids long. CDR1 is MGHRA and CDR2 is YSYEKL in the germline V gene. Here the CDR3 reads CAGSQERREETQYF. DNA of the CDR3: TGCGCCGGCAGCCAAGAAAGAAGGGAGGAGACCCAGTACTTC.

This chain uses TRBV11-3 with TRBJ2-1; TRBD2 matches at 9 bases. The CDR3 has 15 amino acids. Trimming at V came to 2 bases and at J to 8 bases, leaving 7 bases not matched to a gene. Germline CDR1 reads SGHNT; CDR2 reads YENEEA. CDR3 in amino acids: CASSLLAGGLHEQFF. In nucleotides, the CDR3 is TGTGCCAGCAGCTTACTTGCGGGAGGGCTCCATGAGCAGTTCTTC.

This clone has a single count. The chain has TRBV7-9 and TRBJ1-6; 9 bases fit TRBD1. After removal of 4 bases from V and 7 bases from J, the junction contained 5 bases not matched to a gene. CDR3 length equals 15 residues. Germline values: CDR1 SEHNR, CDR2 FQNEAQ (reference sequence). This CDR3 is CASSSGTGTNSPLHF. DNA of the CDR3: TGTGCCAGCAGCTCCGGGACAGGGACCAATTCACCCCTCCACTTT.

The chain couples TRBV7-2 to TRBJ1-4; the match to TRBD1 covers 11 bases. Germline V gene lookup returns CDR1 SGHTA and CDR2 FQGNSA. CDR3 length: 15 residues. V was clipped by 2 bases and J by 8 bases; unmatched bases: 4. CDR3 protein: CASSLTGTGGEKLFF. CDR3 nucleotides: TGTGCCAGCAGCTTAACCGGGACAGGGGGGGAAAAACTGTTTTTT.